This TCR beta chain was sequenced in a study of blood T cell repertoires in COVID-19. At the level of the study: The origin of the acute and convalescent COVID-19 samples was the United States, Italy and Spain. In each case, the material was cDNA or gDNA derived from T cells, B-cell-depleted T cells, or PBMCs.

With V trimmed by 7 bases and J by 4 bases, 10 bases remained unmatched. The CDR3 sequence is 14 residues long. The V gene's germline CDR1 is SGHRS and CDR2 YFSETQ. As processed by the authors: The assay estimated nucleated cells by amplifying reference gene primers. TCRdb's table, derived via immunoSEQ multiplex PCR, lists solely in-frame clones and lacks some. The D gene and trimming were derived from the DNA, and the V and J assignments and clone size from that table. The top ten clones hold 20% to 25% of a sample with 65,000 to 75,000 clones, 70% to 75% of them seen once. Sequenced sample: peripheral blood. The J gene is TRBJ2-5, the V gene TRBV5-1, with 7 bases matching TRBD2. The source is a man between 65 and 80 years old with acute or convalescent COVID-19. The CDR3 nucleotides are TGCGCCAGCCGAGATCCGGGAGGTGTAGAGACCCAGTACTTC. Amino acids: CASRDPGGVETQYF.